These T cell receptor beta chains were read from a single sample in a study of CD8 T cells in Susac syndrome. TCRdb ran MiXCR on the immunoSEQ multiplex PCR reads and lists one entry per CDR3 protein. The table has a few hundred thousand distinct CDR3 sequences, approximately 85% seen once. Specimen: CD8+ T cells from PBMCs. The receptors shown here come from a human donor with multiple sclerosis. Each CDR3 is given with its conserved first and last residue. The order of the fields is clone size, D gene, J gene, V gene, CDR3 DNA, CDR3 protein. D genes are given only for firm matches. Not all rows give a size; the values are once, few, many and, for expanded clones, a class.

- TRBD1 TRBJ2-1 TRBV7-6 TGTGCCAGCAGCTCGCCGCAAGGGACAGGGAGCGTGGAGCAGTTCTTC CASSSPQGTGSVEQFF
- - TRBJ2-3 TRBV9 TGTGCCAGCAGCGTAGAAGGGGGGGCAGATACGCAGTATTTT CASSVEGGADTQYF
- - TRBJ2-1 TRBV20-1 TGCAGTGCTAGAGACCCGGACGCCTTTTACGATGAGCAGTTCTTC CSARDPDAFYDEQFF
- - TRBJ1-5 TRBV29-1 TGCAGCGTTGAACCCAGGGGTTGGGACAGCAATCAGCCCCAGCATTTT CSVEPRGWDSNQPQHF
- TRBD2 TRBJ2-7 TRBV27 TGTGCCAGCAGTTTACTAGCGGGAGGTGTTACCTACGAGCAGTACTTC CASSLLAGGVTYEQYF
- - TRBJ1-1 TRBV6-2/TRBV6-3 TGTGCCAGCAGTTGGGGCAAGAACACTGAAGCTTTCTTT CASSWGKNTEAFF
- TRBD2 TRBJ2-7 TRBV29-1 TGCAGCGTTGAACTAGCGGGTTCCAGCTCCTACGAGCAGTACTTC CSVELAGSSSYEQYF
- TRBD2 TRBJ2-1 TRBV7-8 TGTGCCAGCAGCTTCGGACTAGCGGTCTTGGAGTTCTTC CASSFGLAVLEFF
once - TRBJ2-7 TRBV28 TGTGCCAGCAGTGAGGGGCCCCCAACCTTATACGAGCAGTACTTC CASSEGPPTLYEQYF
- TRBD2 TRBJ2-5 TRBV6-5 TGTGCCAGCAGTTACGGAGTAGCGGGACCTCCTGGGGAGACCCAGTACTTC CASSYGVAGPPGETQYF
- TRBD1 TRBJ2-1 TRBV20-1 TGCAGTGCCAAGCCGGGACAGGGTCCCTACAATGAGCAGTTCTTC CSAKPGQGPYNEQFF
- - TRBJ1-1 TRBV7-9 TGTGCCAGCAGCTTAGCACAAGGAACCTCGAACACTGAAGCTTTCTTT CASSLAQGTSNTEAFF
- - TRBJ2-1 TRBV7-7 TGTGCTAGCAGCTTAGATGAGCGGCTGAGCTCCTACAATGAGCAGTTCTTC CASSLDERLSSYNEQFF
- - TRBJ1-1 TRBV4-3 TGCGCCAGCAGCCAGGGAACACCGGGCACTGAAGCTTTCTTT CASSQGTPGTEAFF
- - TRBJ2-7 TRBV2 TGTGCCAGCAGTGGGGTGGGTCCCTACGAGCAGTACTTC CASSGVGPYEQYF
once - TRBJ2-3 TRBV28 TGTGCCAGCAGTTCCGTCAGCGGGGATACGCAGTATTTT CASSSVSGDTQYF
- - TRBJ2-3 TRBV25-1 TGTGCCAGCAGCGACCTCCTTTGGGCAGATACGCAGTATTTT CASSDLLWADTQYF
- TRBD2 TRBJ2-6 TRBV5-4 TGTGCCAGCAGCCTTACCATAGCGGGGCCTGGGGCCAACGTCCTGACTTTC CASSLTIAGPGANVLTF
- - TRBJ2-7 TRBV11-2 TGTGCCAGCAGCTTAGATAGGGGGGATTTGGGCTACGAGCAGTACTTC CASSLDRGDLGYEQYF
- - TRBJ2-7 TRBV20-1 TGCAGTGCTAGAGATCCTGGTACCTCCTACGAGCAGTACTTC CSARDPGTSYEQYF
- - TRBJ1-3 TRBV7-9 TGTGCCAGCAGCTTACCGGACATCGGAAACACCATATATTTT CASSLPDIGNTIYF
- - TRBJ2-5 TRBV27 TGTGCCAGCAGTTTAATTGGCAGAGCGGAGGAGACCCAGTACTTC CASSLIGRAEETQYF
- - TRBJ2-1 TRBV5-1 TGCGCCAGTGCCGGCGACAGTGTTAATGAGCAGTTCTTC CASAGDSVNEQFF
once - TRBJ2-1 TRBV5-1 TGCGCCAGCTCGGCCGATCTGGTGGATGAGCAGTTCTTC CASSADLVDEQFF
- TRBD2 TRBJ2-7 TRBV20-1 TGCAGTGCTAGGCCGGGAGGAGAGTACGAGCAGTACTTC CSARPGGEYEQYF
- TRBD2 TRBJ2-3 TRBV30 TGTGCCTGGAGTGTTAGCGGGACTACAGATACGCAGTATTTT CAWSVSGTTDTQYF
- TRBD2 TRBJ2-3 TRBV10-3 TGTGCCATCAGGGGGGAGGGACTAGCGGGATTCACAGATACGCAGTATTTT CAIRGEGLAGFTDTQYF
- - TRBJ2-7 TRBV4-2 TGTGCCAGCAGCCAGAAAACCCCCGGGCAGGGGTCCTACGAGCAGTACTTC CASSQKTPGQGSYEQYF
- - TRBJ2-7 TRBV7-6 TGTGCCAGCAGCTTATCGGACGGCTCCTACGAGCAGTACTTC CASSLSDGSYEQYF
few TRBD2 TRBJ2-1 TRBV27 TGTGCCAGCAGTTCGGGACTAGCGGACAATGAGCAGTTCTTC CASSSGLADNEQFF
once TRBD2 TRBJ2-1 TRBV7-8 TGTGCCAGCAGCGCCACTAGCGGGAGTACGTATGAGCAGTTCTTC CASSATSGSTYEQFF
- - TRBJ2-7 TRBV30 TGTGCCTGGAGTCCCCCCGGGACAGAGCAGTACTTC CAWSPPGTEQYF
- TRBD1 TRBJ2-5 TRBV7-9 TGTGCCAGCAGCCGCCGGACAGGGTATGGGGAAGAGACCCAGTACTTC CASSRRTGYGEETQYF
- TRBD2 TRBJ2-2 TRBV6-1 TGTGCCAGCAGCCCGGGACTAGCGGGGTTGAACACCGGGGAGCTGTTTTTT CASSPGLAGLNTGELFF
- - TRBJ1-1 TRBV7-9 TGTGCCAGCACCTTTAGCGGGGGAGGGACTGAAGCTTTCTTT CASTFSGGGTEAFF
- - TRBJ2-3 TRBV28 TGTGCCAGCAGTACCCCGGGGAGGGGGCGGGCAGATACGCAGTATTTT CASSTPGRGRADTQYF
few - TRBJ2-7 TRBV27 TGTGCCAGCAGTTTCGGGTCTCACACCTACGAGCAGTACTTC CASSFGSHTYEQYF
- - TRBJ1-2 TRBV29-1 TGCAGCGGCAGAAGTACCTATGGCTACACCTTC CSGRSTYGYTF
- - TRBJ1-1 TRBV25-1 TGTGCCAGCAGTCCAATCACTAGGGGTGCTGAAGCTTTCTTT CASSPITRGAEAFF
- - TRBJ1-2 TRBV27 TGTGCCAGCAGTTTAGGAGGGGCCTCGGTCTATGGCTACACCTTC CASSLGGASVYGYTF
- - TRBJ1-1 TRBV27 TGTGCCAGCAGTTTATTGCAGTACACTGAAGCTTTCTTT CASSLLQYTEAFF
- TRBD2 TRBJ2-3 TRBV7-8 TGTGCCAGCAGCTTTTCCGGGACTAGCGGCCCCACAGATACGCAGTATTTT CASSFSGTSGPTDTQYF
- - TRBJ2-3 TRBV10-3 TGTGCCATCAGTGAAGAGGGGGTTGTGATAGGCACAGATACGCAGTATTTT CAISEEGVVIGTDTQYF
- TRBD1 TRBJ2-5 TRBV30 TGTGCCGGGCTCGGGACAGAAGAGACCCAGTACTTC CAGLGTEETQYF
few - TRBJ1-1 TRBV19 TGTGCCAGTAGTATTACGGAGAACACTGAAGCTTTCTTT CASSITENTEAFF
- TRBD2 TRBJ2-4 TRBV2 TGTGCCAGCATGTTCTATTATCAGCGGGAGGGCCCGAACATTCAGTACTTC CASMFYYQREGPNIQYF
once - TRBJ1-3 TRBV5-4 TGTGCCAGCAGCGACAGCGGAAACACCATATATTTT CASSDSGNTIYF
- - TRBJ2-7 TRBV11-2 TGTGCCAGCAGCTCGACGGTGGCGTACGAGCAGTACTTC CASSSTVAYEQYF
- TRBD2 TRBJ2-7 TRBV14 TGTGCCAGCAGCTACGGGGACTACTACGAGCAGTACTTC CASSYGDYYEQYF
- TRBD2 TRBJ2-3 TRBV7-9 TGTGCCAGCATCTCTAGCGGGAGGTACACAGATACGCAGTATTTT CASISSGRYTDTQYF